This T cell receptor beta chain was observed in a study of cytomegalovirus exposure and HLA in healthy donors. Germline CDR1 and CDR2: KGHSH and LQKENI. The CDR3 is 15 amino acids. V was pared by 3 bases and J by 0 bases, with 9 bases between. With 60 Vbeta and 13 Jbeta primers, the PCR was carried out. Sequencing used immunoSEQ multiplex PCR; TCRdb keeps in-frame clones, though not all of them. The table for this sample gives around 45,000 clones. This receptor was obtained from a male donor in good health and CMV-seronegative. The sequenced sample was PBMCs. The chain uses TRBV18 and TRBJ1-5; D gene uncertain. The CDR3 sequence: CASSPDISSNQPQHF. The DNA of the CDR3 is TGTGCCAGCTCACCTGATATCAGTAGCAATCAGCCCCAGCATTTT.